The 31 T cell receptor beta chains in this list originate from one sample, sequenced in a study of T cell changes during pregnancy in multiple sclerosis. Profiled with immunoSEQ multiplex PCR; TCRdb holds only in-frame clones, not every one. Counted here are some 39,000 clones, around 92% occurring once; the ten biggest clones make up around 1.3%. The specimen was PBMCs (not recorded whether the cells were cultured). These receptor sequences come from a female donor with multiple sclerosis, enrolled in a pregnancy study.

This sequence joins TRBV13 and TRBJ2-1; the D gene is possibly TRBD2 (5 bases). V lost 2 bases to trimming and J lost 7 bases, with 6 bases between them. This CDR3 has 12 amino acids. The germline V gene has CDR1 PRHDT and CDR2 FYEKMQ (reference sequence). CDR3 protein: CASSLSGNEQFF. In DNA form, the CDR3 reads TGTGCCAGCAGCTTATCGGGGAATGAGCAGTTCTTC.

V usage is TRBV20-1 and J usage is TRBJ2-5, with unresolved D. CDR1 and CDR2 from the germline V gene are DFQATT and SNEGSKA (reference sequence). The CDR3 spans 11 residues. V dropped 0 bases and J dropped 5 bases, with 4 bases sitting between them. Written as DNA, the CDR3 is TGCAGTGCTAGAGATGGGGAGACCCAGTACTTC. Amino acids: CSARDGETQYF.

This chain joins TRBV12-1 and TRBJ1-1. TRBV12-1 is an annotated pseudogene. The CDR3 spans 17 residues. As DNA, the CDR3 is TGTGCCAGCAGCTACGGAGGGGGATTGGGGGCGGTGACTGAAGCTTTCTTT. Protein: CASSYGGGLGAVTEAFF.

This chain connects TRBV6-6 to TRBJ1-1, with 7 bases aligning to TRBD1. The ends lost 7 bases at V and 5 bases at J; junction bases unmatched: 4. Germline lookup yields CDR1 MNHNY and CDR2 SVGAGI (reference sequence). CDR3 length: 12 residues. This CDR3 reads CASTLRGTEAFF. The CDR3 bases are TGTGCCAGCACTCTCAGGGGGACTGAAGCTTTCTTT.

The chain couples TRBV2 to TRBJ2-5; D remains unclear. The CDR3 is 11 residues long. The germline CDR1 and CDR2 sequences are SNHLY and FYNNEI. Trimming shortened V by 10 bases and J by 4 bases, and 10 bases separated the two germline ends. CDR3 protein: CATSPSETQYF. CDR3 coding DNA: TGTGCCACCTCTCCGTCAGAGACCCAGTACTTC. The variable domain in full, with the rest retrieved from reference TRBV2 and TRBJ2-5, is EPEVTQTPSHQVTQMGQEVILRCVPISNHLYFYWYRQILGQKVEFLVSFYNNEISEKSEIFDDQFSVERPDGSNFTLKIRSTKLEDSAMYFCATSPSETQYFGPGTRLLVL.

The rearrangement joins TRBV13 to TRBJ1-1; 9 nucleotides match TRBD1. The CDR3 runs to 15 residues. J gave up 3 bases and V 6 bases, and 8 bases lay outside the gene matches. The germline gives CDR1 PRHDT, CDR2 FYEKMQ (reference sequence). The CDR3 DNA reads TGTGCCAGCAGTGGGACAGGGAGGGGGGACACTGAAGCTTTCTTT. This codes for CASSGTGRGDTEAFF.

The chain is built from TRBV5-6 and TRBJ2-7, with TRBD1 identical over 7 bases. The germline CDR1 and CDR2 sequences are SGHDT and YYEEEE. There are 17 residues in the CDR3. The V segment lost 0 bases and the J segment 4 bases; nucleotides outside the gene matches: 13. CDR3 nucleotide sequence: TGTGCCAGCAGCTTGGCCGGAATGGACGCAGGGGGATACGAGCAGTACTTC. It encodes CASSLAGMDAGGYEQYF.

Written as DNA, the CDR3 is TGTGCCAGTAGTATAGATCGGGAGGGCCCCGTGAACACTGAAGCTTTCTTT. This gives the protein CASSIDREGPVNTEAFF. V gene TRBV19 combines with J gene TRBJ1-1, with unresolved D. The V gene lost 0 bases and the J gene lost 0 bases, with 14 bases spanning the gap. This CDR3 contains 17 residues. The germline CDR1 and CDR2 sequences are LNHDA and SQIVND (reference sequence).

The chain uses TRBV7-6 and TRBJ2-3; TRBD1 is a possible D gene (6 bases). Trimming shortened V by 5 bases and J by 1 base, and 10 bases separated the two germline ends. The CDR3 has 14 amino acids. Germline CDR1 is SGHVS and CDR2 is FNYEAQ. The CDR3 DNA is TGTGCCAGCAGCCGGGACACCGGCACAGATACGCAGTATTTT. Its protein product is CASSRDTGTDTQYF.

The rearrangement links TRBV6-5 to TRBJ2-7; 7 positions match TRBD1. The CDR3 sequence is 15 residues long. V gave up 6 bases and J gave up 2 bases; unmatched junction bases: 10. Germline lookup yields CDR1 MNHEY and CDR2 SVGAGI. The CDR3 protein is CASRYGTVGTYEQYF. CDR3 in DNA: TGTGCCAGCAGATACGGGACAGTAGGTACCTACGAGCAGTACTTC.

CDR3 protein: CASSDPGQGNYGYTF. CDR3 sequence (DNA): TGTGCCAGCAGTGATCCGGGACAGGGTAACTATGGCTACACCTTC. The chain couples TRBV28 to TRBJ1-2; 9 bases fit TRBD1. Germline CDR1 reads MDHEN; CDR2 reads SYDVKM. The CDR3 loop spans 15 amino acids. Trimming at V came to 5 bases and at J to 1 base, leaving 5 bases not matched to a gene.

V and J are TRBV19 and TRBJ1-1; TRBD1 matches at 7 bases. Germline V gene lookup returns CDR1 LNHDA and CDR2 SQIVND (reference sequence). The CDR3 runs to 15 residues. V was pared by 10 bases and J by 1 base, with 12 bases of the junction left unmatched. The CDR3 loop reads CATSEQGGRNTEAFF. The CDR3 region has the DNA TGTGCCACGAGCGAGCAGGGGGGGAGGAACACTGAAGCTTTCTTT.

The CDR3: CASSAGAREETQYF. CDR3 DNA: TGCGCCAGCAGCGCAGGGGCGAGGGAAGAGACCCAGTACTTC. This chain connects TRBV5-1 to TRBJ2-5, with D possibly TRBD1 on 6 matching bases. The CDR3 covers 14 residues. V was shortened by 4 bases and J by 3 bases, with 13 bases between the two germline ends. Germline assignment: CDR1 SGHRS and CDR2 YFSETQ. The full variable domain, in which reference TRBV5-1 and TRBJ2-5 provide the parts outside the CDR3, is KAGVTQTPRYLIKTRGQQVTLSCSPISGHRSVSWYQQTPGQGLQFLFEYFSETQRNKGNFPGRFSGRQFSNSRSEMNVSTLELGDSALYLCASSAGAREETQYFGPGTRLLVL.

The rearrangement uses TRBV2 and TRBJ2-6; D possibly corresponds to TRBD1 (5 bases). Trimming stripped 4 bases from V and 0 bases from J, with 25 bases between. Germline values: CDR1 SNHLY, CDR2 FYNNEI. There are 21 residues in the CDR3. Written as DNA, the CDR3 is TGTGCCAGCAGTGTCTTGGTGTTGACGGACATCTCCAACTCTGGGGCCAACGTCCTGACTTTC. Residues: CASSVLVLTDISNSGANVLTF.

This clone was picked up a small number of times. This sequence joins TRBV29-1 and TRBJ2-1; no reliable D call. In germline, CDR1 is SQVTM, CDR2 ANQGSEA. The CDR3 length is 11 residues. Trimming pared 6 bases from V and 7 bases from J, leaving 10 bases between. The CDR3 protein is CSVAPINEQFF. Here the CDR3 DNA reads TGCAGCGTGGCCCCTATAAATGAGCAGTTCTTC.

For the CDR3, the DNA is TGTGCCAGCACCGGGACAGGGGGGAAAGATACGCAGTATTTT. Its protein product is CASTGTGGKDTQYF. The chain has TRBV19 and TRBJ2-3, with 11 bases that match TRBD1. The CDR3 has 14 amino acids. V lost 9 bases and J lost 5; bases outside the gene matches: 7. Germline CDR1 LNHDA, CDR2 SQIVND (reference sequence). Full variable domain (rest looked up from reference TRBV19 and TRBJ2-3): DGGITQSPKYLFRKEGQNVTLSCEQNLNHDAMYWYRQDPGQGLRLIYYSQIVNDFQKGDIAEGYSVSREKKESFPLTVTSAQKNPTAFYLCASTGTGGKDTQYFGPGTRLTVL.

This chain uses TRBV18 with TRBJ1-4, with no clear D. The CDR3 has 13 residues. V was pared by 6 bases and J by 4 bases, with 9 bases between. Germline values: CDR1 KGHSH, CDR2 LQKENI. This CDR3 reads CASSQIFNEKLFF. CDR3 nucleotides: TGTGCCAGCTCCCAGATTTTTAATGAAAAACTGTTTTTT.

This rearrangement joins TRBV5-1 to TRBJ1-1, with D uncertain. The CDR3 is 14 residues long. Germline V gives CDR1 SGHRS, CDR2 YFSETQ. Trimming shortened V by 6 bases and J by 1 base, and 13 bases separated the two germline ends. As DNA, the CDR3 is TGCGCCAGCAAGACCACACACTCGAACACTGAAGCTTTCTTT. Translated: CASKTTHSNTEAFF.

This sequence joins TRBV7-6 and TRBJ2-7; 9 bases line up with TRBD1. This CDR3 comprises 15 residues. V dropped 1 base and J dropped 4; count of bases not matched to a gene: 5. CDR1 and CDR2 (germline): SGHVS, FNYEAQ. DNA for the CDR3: TGTGCCAGCAGCTTAGAGACAGGGGGAATATACGAGCAGTACTTC. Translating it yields CASSLETGGIYEQYF.

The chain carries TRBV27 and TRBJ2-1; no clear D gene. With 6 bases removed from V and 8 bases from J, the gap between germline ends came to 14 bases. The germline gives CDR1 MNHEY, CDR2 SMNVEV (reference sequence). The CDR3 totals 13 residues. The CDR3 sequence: CASSLSTYYEQFF. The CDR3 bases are TGTGCCAGCAGCCTTTCCACTTACTATGAGCAGTTCTTC.

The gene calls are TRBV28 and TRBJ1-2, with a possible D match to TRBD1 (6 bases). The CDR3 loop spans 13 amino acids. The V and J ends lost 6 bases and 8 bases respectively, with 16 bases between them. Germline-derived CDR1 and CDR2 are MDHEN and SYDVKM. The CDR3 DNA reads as TGTGCCAGCAGCCCAGGGGCCCTCTCGGGCTACACCTTC. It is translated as CASSPGALSGYTF.

As DNA, the CDR3 is TGTGCCTGGGCCGGGACACCCGATCAGCCCCAGCATTTT. It is translated as CAWAGTPDQPQHF. The V and J genes are TRBV30 and TRBJ1-5; possibly TRBD1 for D (6 bases). CDR1 and CDR2 from the germline V gene are GTSNPN and SVGIG (reference sequence). The CDR3 length is 13 residues. Between the trimmed V and J ends, which lost 5 bases and 5 bases, there was a span of 13 bases.

CDR3 in amino acids: CASSVGDPSTDTQYF. The CDR3 DNA sequence: TGTGCCAGCAGCGTAGGAGATCCTAGCACAGATACGCAGTATTTT. The chain uses TRBV9 and TRBJ2-3, with unresolved D. CDR1 is SGDLS and CDR2 is YYNGEE in the germline V gene. The CDR3 totals 15 residues. V was pared by 0 bases and J by 0 bases, with 8 bases between.

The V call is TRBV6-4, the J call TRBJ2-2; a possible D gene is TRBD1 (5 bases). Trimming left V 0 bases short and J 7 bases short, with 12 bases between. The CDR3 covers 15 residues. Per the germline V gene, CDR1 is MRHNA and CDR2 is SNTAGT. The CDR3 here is CASSDSQGAHGELFF. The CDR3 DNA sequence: TGTGCCAGCAGTGACTCACAAGGGGCCCACGGGGAGCTGTTTTTT.

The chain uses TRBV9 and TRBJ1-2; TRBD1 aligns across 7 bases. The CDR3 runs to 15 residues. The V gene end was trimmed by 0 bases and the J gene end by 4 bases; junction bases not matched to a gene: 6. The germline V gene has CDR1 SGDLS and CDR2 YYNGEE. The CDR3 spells CASSVGKGALYGYTF. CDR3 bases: TGTGCCAGCAGCGTAGGGAAGGGGGCCCTCTATGGCTACACCTTC.

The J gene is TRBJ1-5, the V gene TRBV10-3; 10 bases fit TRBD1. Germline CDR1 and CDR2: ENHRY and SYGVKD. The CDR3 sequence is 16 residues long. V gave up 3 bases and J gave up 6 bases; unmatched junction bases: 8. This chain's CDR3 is CAISDRDRGYGQPQHF. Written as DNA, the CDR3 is TGTGCCATCAGTGATAGGGACAGGGGCTATGGTCAGCCCCAGCATTTT.

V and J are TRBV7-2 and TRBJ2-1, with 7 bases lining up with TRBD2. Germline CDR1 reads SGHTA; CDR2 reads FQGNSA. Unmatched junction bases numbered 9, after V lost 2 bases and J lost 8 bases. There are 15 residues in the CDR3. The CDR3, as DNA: TGTGCCAGCAGCTTACAGCCGGGAGGATACGATGAGCAGTTCTTC. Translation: CASSLQPGGYDEQFF. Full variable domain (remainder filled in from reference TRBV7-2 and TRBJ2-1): GAGVSQSPSNKVTEKGKDVELRCDPISGHTALYWYRQSLGQGLEFLIYFQGNSAPDKSGLPSDRFSAERTGGSVSTLTIQRTQQEDSAVYLCASSLQPGGYDEQFFGPGTRLTVL.

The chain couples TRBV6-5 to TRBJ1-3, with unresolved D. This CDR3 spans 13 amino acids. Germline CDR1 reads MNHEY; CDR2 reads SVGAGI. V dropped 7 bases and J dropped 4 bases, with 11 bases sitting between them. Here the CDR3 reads CASTRTVGNTIYF. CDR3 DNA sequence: TGTGCCAGCACTCGGACCGTCGGAAACACCATATATTTT.

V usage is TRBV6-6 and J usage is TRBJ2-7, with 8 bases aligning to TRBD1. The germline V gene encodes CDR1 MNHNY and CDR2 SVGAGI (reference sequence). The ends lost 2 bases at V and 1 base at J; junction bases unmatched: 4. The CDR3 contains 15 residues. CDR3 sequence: CASSYPDRGSYEQYF. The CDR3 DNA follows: TGTGCCAGCAGTTACCCCGACAGGGGTTCCTACGAGCAGTACTTC.

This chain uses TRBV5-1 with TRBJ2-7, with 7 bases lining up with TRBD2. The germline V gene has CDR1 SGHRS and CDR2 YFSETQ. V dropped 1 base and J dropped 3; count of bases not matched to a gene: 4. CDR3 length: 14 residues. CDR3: CASSLYGGSYEQYF. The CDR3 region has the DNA TGCGCCAGCAGCTTGTACGGCGGGAGCTACGAGCAGTACTTC.

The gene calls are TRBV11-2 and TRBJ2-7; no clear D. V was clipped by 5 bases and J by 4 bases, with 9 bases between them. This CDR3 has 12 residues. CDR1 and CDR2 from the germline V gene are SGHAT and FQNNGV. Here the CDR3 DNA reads TGTGCCAGCAGCCTGCCGTTTTACGAGCAGTACTTC. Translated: CASSLPFYEQYF.